One T cell receptor (beta chain) is described in this entry. Its antigen remains unidentified. Healthy donors of bone marrow made up the group. These data originate in a study of cytomegalovirus exposure and HLA in healthy donors. Findings and caveats of the study: As was reported, the classifier diagnosed cytomegalovirus status with high specificity and sensitivity.

The PCR was carried out with 60 Vbeta primers and 13 Jbeta primers. Produced via immunoSEQ multiplex PCR; TCRdb's table is partial and in-frame only. The sample consists of 140,000 to 150,000 clones, approximately 82% of them appearing once. The germline gives CDR1 MDHEN, CDR2 SYDVKM. This CDR3 is 16 amino acids long. V was clipped by 5 bases and J by 4 bases; unmatched bases: 7. Sample: PBMCs. The chain has TRBV28 and TRBJ2-1, with 11 nucleotides matching TRBD2. The source of this sequence is a woman aged 55-75 years in good health and CMV-seropositive. The CDR3 sequence is CASSQRLAGIYNEQFF. CDR3 in DNA: TGTGCCAGCAGTCAGCGACTAGCGGGAATATACAATGAGCAGTTCTTC.